The 18 T cell receptor beta chains in this list originate from one sample, sequenced in a study of beta chain features in type 1 diabetes. The isolated RNA, all of it, was reverse transcribed, so expressed TCRB transcripts were what got sequenced. Assay: immunoSEQ multiplex PCR; the TCRdb copy retains only in-frame clones and omits some. The data contain about half a million clones, roughly 30% of them seen just once; the ten biggest clones take up roughly 0.06%. The sample was naive CD4+ T cells from blood. All receptors come from a man in his late teens or twenties in good health.

J is TRBJ2-1 and V is TRBV30; 9 positions agree with TRBD2. This CDR3 has 14 residues. With V trimmed by 1 base and J by 8 bases, 6 bases remained unmatched. Per germline, CDR1 GTSNPN and CDR2 SVGIG (reference sequence). The chain's CDR3 is CAWSAPSGKYEQFF. In nucleotides, the CDR3 is TGTGCCTGGAGTGCCCCTAGCGGGAAGTATGAGCAGTTCTTC. Full variable domain (rest looked up from reference TRBV30 and TRBJ2-1): SQTIHQWPATLVQPVGSPLSLECTVEGTSNPNLYWYRQAAGRGLQLLFYSVGIGQISSEVPQNLSASRPQDRQFILSSKKLLLSDSGFYLCAWSAPSGKYEQFFGPGTRLTVL.

This clone was detected a few times. J is TRBJ2-7 and V is TRBV20-1; 8 bases line up with TRBD1. This CDR3 has 11 residues. Germline CDR1 DFQATT, CDR2 SNEGSKA (reference sequence). V was pared by 8 bases and J by 6 bases, with 6 bases of the junction left unmatched. This CDR3 is CSSDRVSEQYF. The CDR3 coding sequence is TGCAGTTCGGACAGGGTCTCCGAGCAGTACTTC.

The chain is built from TRBV2 and TRBJ2-7, with 7 bases that match TRBD2. With 10 bases clipped from V and 6 bases from J, the junction kept 15 bases outside the gene matches. CDR3 length equals 14 residues. The germline CDR1 and CDR2 sequences are SNHLY and FYNNEI. CDR3 coding DNA: TGTGCCACCGTTCGCGGGACTAAACGCGGCGAGCAGTACTTC. It encodes CATVRGTKRGEQYF. The full variable domain, rest sourced from reference TRBV2 and TRBJ2-7, is EPEVTQTPSHQVTQMGQEVILRCVPISNHLYFYWYRQILGQKVEFLVSFYNNEISEKSEIFDDQFSVERPDGSNFTLKIRSTKLEDSAMYFCATVRGTKRGEQYFGPGTRLTVT.

V usage is TRBV19 and J usage is TRBJ2-1; D gene ambiguous. V lost 6 bases, J lost 6 bases, and 12 bases lay in between. The CDR3 length is 13 residues. Germline V gene sequence: CDR1 LNHDA, CDR2 SQIVND (reference sequence). The DNA of the CDR3 is TGTGCCAGTAGAGCGAGCCTCATCAATGAGCAGTTCTTC. This encodes CASRASLINEQFF.

The gene calls are TRBV15 and TRBJ2-7; 9 positions agree with TRBD2. The V gene's germline CDR1 is LNHNV and CDR2 YYDKDF (reference sequence). With 3 bases clipped from V and 2 bases from J, the junction kept 5 bases outside the gene matches. The CDR3 covers 15 residues. The CDR3 bases are TGTGCCACCAGCAGCCTACTAGCGGGCACCTACGAGCAGTACTTC. Its translation: CATSSLLAGTYEQYF.

This clone showed up just a few times. The genes are TRBV30 and TRBJ2-3; 11 bases align to TRBD2. Germline assignment: CDR1 GTSNPN and CDR2 SVGIG (reference sequence). The CDR3 loop spans 15 amino acids. The junction had 4 bases not matched to a gene; V was cut back by 0 bases and J by 5 bases. The CDR3 DNA reads TGTGCCTGGAGTGTAGCCCTAGCGGGAGGAGATACGCAGTATTTT. Residues: CAWSVALAGGDTQYF. Full variable domain (missing parts from reference TRBV30 and TRBJ2-3): SQTIHQWPATLVQPVGSPLSLECTVEGTSNPNLYWYRQAAGRGLQLLFYSVGIGQISSEVPQNLSASRPQDRQFILSSKKLLLSDSGFYLCAWSVALAGGDTQYFGPGTRLTVL.

This clone was picked up a small number of times. This CDR3 is also generated by other DNA sequences in the sample. J is TRBJ1-2 and V is TRBV29-1; D unresolved. The CDR3 runs 13 residues. Trimming removed 3 bases at V and 0 bases at J, with 8 bases between. Germline V gene data show CDR1 as SQVTM and CDR2 as ANQGSEA. This chain's CDR3 is CSVEGSANYGYTF. The CDR3, as DNA: TGCAGCGTTGAGGGCTCAGCTAACTATGGCTACACCTTC.

There are a few counts of this clone. The chain combines TRBV7-3 with TRBJ2-3; 8 positions agree with TRBD2. V gave up 2 bases and J gave up 1 base; unmatched junction bases: 2. The CDR3 extends over 15 amino acids. Germline CDR1 SGHTA, CDR2 FQGTGA. The CDR3 is CASSLLREGTDTQYF. The CDR3 bases are TGTGCCAGCAGCTTATTGCGGGAGGGCACAGATACGCAGTATTTT.

The chain is built from TRBV9 and TRBJ2-7; no definite D call. The CDR3 totals 12 residues. V lost 4 bases and J lost 5, with 10 bases in between. Germline CDR1 and CDR2: SGDLS and YYNGEE. Here the CDR3 reads CASSTTPHEQYF. The CDR3, as DNA: TGTGCCAGCAGCACCACTCCACACGAGCAGTACTTC.

J is TRBJ2-7 and V is TRBV28; a weak D match, TRBD2 (6 bases). V was pared by 10 bases and J by 5 bases, with 18 bases between. The CDR3 contains 13 residues. CDR1 is MDHEN, CDR2 SYDVKM, per germline. The CDR3: CATTSGGIHEQYF. For the CDR3, the DNA is TGTGCCACCACCAGTGGGGGGATTCACGAGCAGTACTTC.

CDR3 bases: TGTGCCAGCAACTGGTACAGCTCCTACAATGAGCAGTTCTTC. Translation: CASNWYSSYNEQFF. The rearrangement links TRBV7-9 to TRBJ2-1; D not certain. The V gene lost 7 bases and the J gene lost 0 bases, with 10 bases spanning the gap. The CDR3 runs to 14 residues. Germline V gives CDR1 SEHNR, CDR2 FQNEAQ (reference sequence).

The chain links TRBV28 to TRBJ2-7; D ambiguous. In germline, CDR1 is MDHEN, CDR2 SYDVKM. V lost 5 bases to trimming and J lost 7 bases, with 9 bases between them. CDR3 length: 11 amino acids. The DNA for the CDR3 is TGTGCCAGCAGTCGCCGGTTGGAGCAGTACTTC. Translating it yields CASSRRLEQYF.

A note on this clone: The same CDR3 can be traced to other DNA sequences in this sample. The V gene is TRBV29-1, the J gene TRBJ2-6; D is unresolved. Trimming stripped 1 base from V and 4 bases from J, with 2 bases between. Germline loops: CDR1 SQVTM, CDR2 ANQGSEA. The CDR3 length is 12 residues. CDR3 sequence (DNA): TGCAGCGTTGAAGCCGGGGCCAACGTCCTGACTTTC. This translates into CSVEAGANVLTF. Together with reference TRBV29-1 and TRBJ2-6, the CDR3 gives the full variable domain: SAVISQKPSRDICQRGTSLTIQCQVDSQVTMMFWYRQQPGQSLTLIATANQGSEATYESGFVIDKFPISRPNLTFSTLTVSNMSPEDSSIYLCSVEAGANVLTFGAGSRLTVL.

This chain connects TRBV30 to TRBJ2-3, with D possibly being TRBD1 (6 bases). Trimming removed 0 bases from V and 4 bases from J, with 17 bases in between. Germline CDR1 and CDR2: GTSNPN and SVGIG (reference sequence). CDR3 size: 16 residues. The CDR3 is CAWSVQGGVGPDTQYF. The CDR3 DNA follows: TGTGCCTGGAGTGTACAGGGTGGGGTAGGCCCAGATACGCAGTATTTT.

There are a few counts of this clone. This rearrangement joins TRBV4-1 to TRBJ2-1, with D possibly being TRBD1 (5 bases). V was clipped by 1 base and J by 3 bases, with 16 bases between them. Per germline, CDR1 MGHRA and CDR2 YSYEKL. The CDR3 is 17 amino acids. The CDR3 coding sequence is TGCGCCAGCAGCCAAGGGTTACAGGCCGGACACTACAATGAGCAGTTCTTC. Protein product: CASSQGLQAGHYNEQFF.

This clone has more than one count but fewer than ten. This rearrangement joins TRBV10-3 to TRBJ2-5, with D maybe TRBD2 (6 bases). Germline V CDR1 and CDR2: ENHRY, SYGVKD. The CDR3 consists of 14 residues. Trimming pared 2 bases from V and 4 bases from J, leaving 11 bases between. The CDR3 spells CAISERRVPETQYF. The CDR3 DNA sequence: TGTGCCATCAGTGAGCGGAGGGTGCCAGAGACCCAGTACTTC.

CDR3 in DNA: TGTGCCTGGCTACCGGGAAGGTTTGGCTACACCTTC. Residues: CAWLPGRFGYTF. V usage is TRBV30 and J usage is TRBJ1-2; D not resolved. Germline lookup yields CDR1 GTSNPN and CDR2 SVGIG (reference sequence). The CDR3 runs 12 residues. Trimming shortened V by 5 bases and J by 7 bases, and 14 bases separated the two germline ends. Complete variable domain (other parts from reference TRBV30 and TRBJ1-2): SQTIHQWPATLVQPVGSPLSLECTVEGTSNPNLYWYRQAAGRGLQLLFYSVGIGQISSEVPQNLSASRPQDRQFILSSKKLLLSDSGFYLCAWLPGRFGYTFGSGTRLTVV.

The chain has TRBV7-2 and TRBJ2-5; possibly TRBD1 for D (6 bases). The CDR3 has 14 amino acids. The germline CDR1 and CDR2 sequences are SGHTA and FQGNSA. Trimming left V 1 base short and J 6 bases short, with 12 bases between. In nucleotides, the CDR3 is TGTGCCAGCAGCTTAGAGGGACACAGCAAGACCCAGTACTTC. It translates to CASSLEGHSKTQYF.